Following are 4 T cell receptor beta chains from one sample sequenced in a study of OX40 agonist ivuxolimab in advanced cancers. TCRdb keeps only in-frame clones here, not all; method: immunoSEQ multiplex PCR. This table holds approximately 50,000 clones, about four fifths found once. Sequenced material: CD4+ or CD8+ T cells sorted from blood, taken in a trial of the OX40 agonist ivuxolimab. The receptors were gathered from an adult with an advanced solid tumor such as melanoma, head and neck, liver or kidney cancer.

This clone was recorded once. This chain links TRBV5-4 with TRBJ2-2, with TRBD2 matching over 14 bases. The J segment lost 5 bases and the V segment lost 0 bases, leaving 3 bases of the junction unmatched. This CDR3 has 17 amino acids. Germline CDR1 and CDR2: SGHNT and YYREEE (reference sequence). This CDR3 reads CASSLGLAGGGTGELFF. The CDR3, as DNA: TGTGCCAGCAGCTTGGGACTAGCGGGAGGGGGGACCGGGGAGCTGTTTTTT.

Within the sample, this clone is medium-sized. This chain joins TRBV28 and TRBJ2-7; 15 bases map to TRBD2. Germline CDR1 is MDHEN and CDR2 is SYDVKM. This CDR3 has 17 residues. V gave up 6 bases and J gave up 1 base; unmatched junction bases: 7. The CDR3 DNA sequence: TGTGCCAGCAGGGGACTAGCGGGAGGTGGGTCATCCTACGAGCAGTACTTC. Translating gives CASRGLAGGGSSYEQYF.

In this sample, this clone turned up a few times. CDR3 sequence (DNA): TGCGCCAGCAGCCAACTAAGAGGGAGAGATCCCTACGAGCAGTACTTC. Its translation is CASSQLRGRDPYEQYF. The V gene is TRBV4-1, the J gene TRBJ2-7, with D perhaps matching TRBD2 (5 bases). V lost 2 bases and J lost 2, with 16 bases in between. Germline values: CDR1 MGHRA, CDR2 YSYEKL. CDR3 length equals 16 residues.

The count of this clone is one. V and J are TRBV27 and TRBJ2-1, with 7 bases matching TRBD2. Germline V gene sequence: CDR1 MNHEY, CDR2 SMNVEV (reference sequence). The CDR3 is made up of 19 amino acids. V lost 3 bases, J lost 0 bases, and 14 bases stayed unmatched. CDR3 DNA sequence: TGTGCCAGCAGTTTTCTTAGCGGGCGTTTTGGGAGCTCCTACAATGAGCAGTTCTTC. It encodes CASSFLSGRFGSSYNEQFF.